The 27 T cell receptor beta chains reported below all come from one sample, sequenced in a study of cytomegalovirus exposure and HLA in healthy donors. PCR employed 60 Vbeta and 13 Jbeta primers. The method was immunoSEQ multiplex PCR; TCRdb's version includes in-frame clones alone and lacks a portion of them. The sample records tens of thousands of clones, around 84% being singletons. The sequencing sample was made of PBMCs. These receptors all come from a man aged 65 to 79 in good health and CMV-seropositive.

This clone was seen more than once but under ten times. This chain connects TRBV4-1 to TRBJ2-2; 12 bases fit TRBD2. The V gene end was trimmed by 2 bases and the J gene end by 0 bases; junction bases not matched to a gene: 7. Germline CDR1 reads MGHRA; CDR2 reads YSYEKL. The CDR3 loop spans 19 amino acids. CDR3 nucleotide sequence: TGCGCCAGCAGCCAATTCTTCCGGACTAGCGGGACGAACACCGGGGAGCTGTTTTTT. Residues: CASSQFFRTSGTNTGELFF.

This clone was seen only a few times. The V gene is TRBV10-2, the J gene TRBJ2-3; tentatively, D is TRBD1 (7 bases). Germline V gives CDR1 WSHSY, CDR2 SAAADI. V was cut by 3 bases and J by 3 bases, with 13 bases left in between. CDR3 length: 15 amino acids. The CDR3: CASSDQGEATDTQYF. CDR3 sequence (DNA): TGCGCCAGCAGTGATCAGGGGGAGGCAACAGATACGCAGTATTTT.

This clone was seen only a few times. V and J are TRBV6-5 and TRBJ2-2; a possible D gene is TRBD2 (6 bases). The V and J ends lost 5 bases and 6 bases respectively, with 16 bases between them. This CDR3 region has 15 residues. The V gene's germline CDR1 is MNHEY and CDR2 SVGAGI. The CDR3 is CASSPRLESAGELFF. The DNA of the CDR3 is TGTGCCAGCAGTCCACGACTAGAAAGCGCCGGGGAGCTGTTTTTT.

This chain's CDR3 is CASSLDISNEKLFF. CDR3 bases: TGTGCCAGCAGCTTAGACATTTCTAATGAAAAACTGTTTTTT. This rearrangement joins TRBV7-9 to TRBJ1-4; no clear D. The CDR3 loop spans 14 amino acids. Trimming shortened V by 1 base and J by 3 bases, and 6 bases separated the two germline ends. Germline CDR1 and CDR2: SEHNR and FQNEAQ (reference sequence).

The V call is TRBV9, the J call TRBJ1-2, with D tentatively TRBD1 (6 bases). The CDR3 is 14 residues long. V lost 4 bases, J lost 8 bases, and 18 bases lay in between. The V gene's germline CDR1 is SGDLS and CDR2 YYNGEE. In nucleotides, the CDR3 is TGTGCCAGCAGCTCAAGGACAGACACCCCGGGCTACACCTTC. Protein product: CASSSRTDTPGYTF.

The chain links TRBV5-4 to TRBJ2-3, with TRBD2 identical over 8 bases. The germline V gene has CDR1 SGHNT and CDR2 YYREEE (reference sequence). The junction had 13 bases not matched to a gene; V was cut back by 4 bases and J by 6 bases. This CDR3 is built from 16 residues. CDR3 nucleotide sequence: TGTGCCAGCAGCCTCCACGATAGCGGGGTCGGGGATACGCAGTATTTT. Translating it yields CASSLHDSGVGDTQYF. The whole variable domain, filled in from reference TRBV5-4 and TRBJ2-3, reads ETGVTQSPTHLIKTRGQQVTLRCSSQSGHNTVSWYQQALGQGPQFIFQYYREEENGRGNFPPRFSGLQFPNYSSELNVNALELDDSALYLCASSLHDSGVGDTQYFGPGTRLTVL.

The CDR3 loop is CASRWTSGSETQYF. CDR3 nucleotides: TGTGCCAGTAGGTGGACTAGCGGGAGTGAGACCCAGTACTTC. The chain links TRBV19 to TRBJ2-5; 13 bases align to TRBD2. This CDR3 region has 14 residues. The germline V gene has CDR1 LNHDA and CDR2 SQIVND (reference sequence). The junction had 3 bases not matched to a gene; V was cut back by 6 bases and J by 5 bases.

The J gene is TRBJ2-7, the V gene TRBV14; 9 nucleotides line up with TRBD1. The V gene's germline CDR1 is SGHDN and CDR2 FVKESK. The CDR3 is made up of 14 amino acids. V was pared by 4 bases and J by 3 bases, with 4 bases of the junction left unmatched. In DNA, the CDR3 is TGTGCCAGCAGCCCCGGGACAGGGAGCTACGAGCAGTACTTC. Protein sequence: CASSPGTGSYEQYF.

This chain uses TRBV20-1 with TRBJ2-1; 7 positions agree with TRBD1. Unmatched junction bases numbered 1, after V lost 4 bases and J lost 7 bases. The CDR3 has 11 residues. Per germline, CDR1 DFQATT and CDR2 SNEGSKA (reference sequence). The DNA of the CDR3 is TGCAGTGCTACACAGGGGAATGAGCAGTTCTTC. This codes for CSATQGNEQFF.

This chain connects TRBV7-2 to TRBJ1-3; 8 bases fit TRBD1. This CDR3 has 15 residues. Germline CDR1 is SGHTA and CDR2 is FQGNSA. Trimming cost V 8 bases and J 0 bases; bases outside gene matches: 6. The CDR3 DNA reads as TGTGCCAGCCGGAGACAGGGGAGCTCTGGAAACACCATATATTTT. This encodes CASRRQGSSGNTIYF.

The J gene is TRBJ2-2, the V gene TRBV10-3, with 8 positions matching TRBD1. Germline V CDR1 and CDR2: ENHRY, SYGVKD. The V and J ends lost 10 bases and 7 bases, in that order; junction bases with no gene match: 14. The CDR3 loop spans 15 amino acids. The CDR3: CATKARDRTIGELFF. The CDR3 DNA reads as TGTGCCACCAAAGCCCGGGACAGGACGATCGGGGAGCTGTTTTTT.

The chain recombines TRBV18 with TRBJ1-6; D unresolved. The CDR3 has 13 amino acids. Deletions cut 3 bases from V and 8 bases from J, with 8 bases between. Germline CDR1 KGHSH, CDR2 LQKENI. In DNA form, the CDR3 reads TGTGCCAGCTCACCGGCTCCCCATTCACCCCTCCACTTT. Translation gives CASSPAPHSPLHF. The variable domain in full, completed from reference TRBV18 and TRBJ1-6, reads NAGVMQNPRHLVRRRGQEARLRCSPMKGHSHVYWYRQLPEEGLKFMVYLQKENIIDESGMPKERFSAEFPKEGPSILRIQQVVRGDSAAYFCASSPAPHSPLHFGNGTRLTVT.

The CDR3 sequence is CASSPQTGPNQPQHF. The CDR3 DNA reads TGTGCCAGCAGCCCACAGACAGGGCCCAATCAGCCCCAGCATTTT. The V gene is TRBV2, the J gene TRBJ1-5, with TRBD1 matching 7 bases. The ends lost 6 bases at V and 3 bases at J; junction bases unmatched: 8. Looked up from germline, CDR1 is SNHLY and CDR2 is FYNNEI. The CDR3 is 15 amino acids.

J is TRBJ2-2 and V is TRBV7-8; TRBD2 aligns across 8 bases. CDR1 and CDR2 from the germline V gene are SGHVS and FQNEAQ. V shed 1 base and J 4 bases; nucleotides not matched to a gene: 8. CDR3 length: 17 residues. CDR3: CASSLVPGGASTGELFF. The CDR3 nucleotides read TGTGCCAGCAGCTTAGTACCCGGGGGGGCGAGCACCGGGGAGCTGTTTTTT.

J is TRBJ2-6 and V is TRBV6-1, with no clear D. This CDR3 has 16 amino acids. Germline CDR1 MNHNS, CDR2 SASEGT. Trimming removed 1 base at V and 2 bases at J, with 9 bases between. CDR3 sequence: CASSEDGNAGANVLTF. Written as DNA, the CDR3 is TGTGCCAGCAGTGAAGATGGCAACGCTGGGGCCAACGTCCTGACTTTC.

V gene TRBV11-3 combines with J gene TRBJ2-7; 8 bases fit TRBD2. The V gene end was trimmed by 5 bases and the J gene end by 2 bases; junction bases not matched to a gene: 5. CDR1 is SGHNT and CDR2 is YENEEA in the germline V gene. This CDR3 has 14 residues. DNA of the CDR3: TGTGCCAGCAGCCCCAGCGGGAGTCCCTACGAGCAGTACTTC. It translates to CASSPSGSPYEQYF.

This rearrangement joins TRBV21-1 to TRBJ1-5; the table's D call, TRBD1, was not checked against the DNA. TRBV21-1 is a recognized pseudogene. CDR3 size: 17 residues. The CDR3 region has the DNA TGTGCCAGCAGCAAAGTTCCGCGGACAGATAGCAATCAGCCCCAGCATTTT. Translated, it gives CASSKVPRTDSNQPQHF.

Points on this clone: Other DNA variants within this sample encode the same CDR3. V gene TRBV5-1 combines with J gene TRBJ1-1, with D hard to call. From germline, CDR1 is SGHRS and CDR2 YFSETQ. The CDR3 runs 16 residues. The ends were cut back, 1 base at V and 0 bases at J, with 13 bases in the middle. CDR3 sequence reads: CASSLYDVRVNTEAFF. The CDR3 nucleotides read TGCGCCAGCAGCTTGTATGACGTGAGGGTGAACACTGAAGCTTTCTTT.

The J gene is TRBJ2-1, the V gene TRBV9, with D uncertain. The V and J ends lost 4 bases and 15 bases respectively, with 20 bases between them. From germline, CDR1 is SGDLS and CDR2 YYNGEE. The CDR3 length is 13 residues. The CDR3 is CASSHRSLNRLFF. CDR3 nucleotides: TGTGCCAGCAGCCACCGTAGCCTTAATAGACTGTTCTTC.

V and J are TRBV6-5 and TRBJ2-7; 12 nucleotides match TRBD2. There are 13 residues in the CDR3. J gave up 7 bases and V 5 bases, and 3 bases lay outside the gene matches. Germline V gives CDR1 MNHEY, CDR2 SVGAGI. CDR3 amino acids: CASSASGRGEQYF. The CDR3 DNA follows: TGTGCCAGCAGTGCTAGCGGGAGGGGGGAGCAGTACTTC.

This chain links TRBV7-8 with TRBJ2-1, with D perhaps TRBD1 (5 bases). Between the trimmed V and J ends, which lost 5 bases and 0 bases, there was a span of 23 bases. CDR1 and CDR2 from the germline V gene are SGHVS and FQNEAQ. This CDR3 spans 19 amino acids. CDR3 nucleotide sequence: TGTGCCAGCAGCCAGCACGTGGACACCCAGGGCGGCTCCTACAATGAGCAGTTCTTC. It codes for CASSQHVDTQGGSYNEQFF.

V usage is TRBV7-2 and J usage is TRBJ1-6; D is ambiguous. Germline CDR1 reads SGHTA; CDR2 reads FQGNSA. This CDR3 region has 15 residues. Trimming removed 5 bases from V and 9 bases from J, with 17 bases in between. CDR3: CASSPLLTRGSPLHF. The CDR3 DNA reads TGTGCCAGCAGCCCCTTGCTGACGCGGGGTTCACCCCTCCACTTT.

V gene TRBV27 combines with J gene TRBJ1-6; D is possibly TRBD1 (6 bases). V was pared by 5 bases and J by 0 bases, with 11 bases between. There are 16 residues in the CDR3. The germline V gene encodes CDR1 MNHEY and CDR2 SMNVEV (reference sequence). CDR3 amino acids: CASSRTGSSYNSPLHF. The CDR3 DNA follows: TGTGCCAGCAGTCGTACAGGGAGCTCCTATAATTCACCCCTCCACTTT.

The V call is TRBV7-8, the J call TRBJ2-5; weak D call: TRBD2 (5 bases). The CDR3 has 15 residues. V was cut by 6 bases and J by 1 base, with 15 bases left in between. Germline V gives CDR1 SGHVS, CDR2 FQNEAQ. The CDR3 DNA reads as TGTGCCAGCAGAACGTGGGAAGCGGCCCAAGAGACCCAGTACTTC. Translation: CASRTWEAAQETQYF.

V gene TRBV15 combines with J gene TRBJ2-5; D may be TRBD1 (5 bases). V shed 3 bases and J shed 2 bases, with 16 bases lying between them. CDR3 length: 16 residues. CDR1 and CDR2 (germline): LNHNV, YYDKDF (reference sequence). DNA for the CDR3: TGTGCCACCAGCAGCCCCTTTAGACAGAATCAAGAGACCCAGTACTTC. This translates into CATSSPFRQNQETQYF.

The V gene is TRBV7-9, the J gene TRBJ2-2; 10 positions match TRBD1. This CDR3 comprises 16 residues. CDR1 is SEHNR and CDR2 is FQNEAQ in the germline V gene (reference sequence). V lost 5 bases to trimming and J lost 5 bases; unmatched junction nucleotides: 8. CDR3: CASSPRGTGETGELFF. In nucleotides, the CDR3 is TGTGCCAGCAGCCCGAGAGGGACAGGGGAAACCGGGGAGCTGTTTTTT.

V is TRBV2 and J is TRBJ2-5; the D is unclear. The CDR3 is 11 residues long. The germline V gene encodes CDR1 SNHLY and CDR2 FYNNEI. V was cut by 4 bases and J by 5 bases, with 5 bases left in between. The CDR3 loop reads CASSVQETQYF. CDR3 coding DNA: TGTGCCAGCAGTGTTCAGGAGACCCAGTACTTC. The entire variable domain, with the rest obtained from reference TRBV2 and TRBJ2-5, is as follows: EPEVTQTPSHQVTQMGQEVILRCVPISNHLYFYWYRQILGQKVEFLVSFYNNEISEKSEIFDDQFSVERPDGSNFTLKIRSTKLEDSAMYFCASSVQETQYFGPGTRLLVL.